The 23 T cell receptor beta chains listed next were all sequenced from one sample in a study of cytomegalovirus exposure and HLA in healthy donors. With 60 Vbeta and 13 Jbeta primers, the PCR was carried out. This table comes from immunoSEQ multiplex PCR, and its TCRdb copy is limited to in-frame clones, with some not included. The sample gives roughly 170,000 clones, roughly 80% of which show up once; about 2.3% is in the top ten. Sequenced: PBMCs. These receptors were taken from a female donor in good health and CMV-seronegative.

This clone has more than one count but fewer than ten. J is TRBJ2-7 and V is TRBV6-1; 7 bases are shared with TRBD2. CDR1 MNHNS and CDR2 SASEGT come from the germline V gene. The V segment lost 0 bases and the J segment 6 bases; nucleotides outside the gene matches: 8. The length of the CDR3 is 15 residues. The CDR3 protein is CASSEAGGPKGEQYF. The CDR3 nucleotides read TGTGCCAGCAGTGAAGCGGGAGGGCCTAAGGGCGAGCAGTACTTC.

The chain has TRBV4-1 and TRBJ2-5, with 8 bases matching TRBD1. The CDR3 runs to 16 residues. V was clipped by 4 bases and J by 4 bases; unmatched bases: 11. Germline loops: CDR1 MGHRA, CDR2 YSYEKL. The CDR3 protein is CASSRTQGQAGETQYF. CDR3 bases: TGCGCCAGCAGCCGAACCCAGGGACAGGCAGGAGAGACCCAGTACTTC.

This clone was counted only a few times. CDR3 nucleotides: TGCGCCAGCAGCCAAGACCTAGGGGGCGCTGGGGCCAACGTCCTGACTTTC. It encodes CASSQDLGGAGANVLTF. The chain couples TRBV4-3 to TRBJ2-6, with TRBD1 identical over 7 bases. J lost 2 bases, V lost 0 bases, and 4 bases had no gene match. The CDR3 runs to 17 residues. The germline CDR1 and CDR2 sequences are LGHNA and YSLEER.

The V gene is TRBV4-1, the J gene TRBJ2-4; a possible D gene is TRBD1 (6 bases). This CDR3 region has 17 residues. CDR1 and CDR2 from the germline V gene are MGHRA and YSYEKL. Trimming cost V 6 bases and J 0 bases, with 18 bases left between them. The CDR3 DNA reads TGCGCCAGCAGGGACAGCCGTGGAACACTAGCCAAAAACATTCAGTACTTC. Translated, it gives CASRDSRGTLAKNIQYF.

This clone was counted a few times. The chain employs TRBV27 and TRBJ1-1; D is uncertain. The CDR3 has 13 residues. CDR1 is MNHEY, CDR2 SMNVEV, per germline (reference sequence). V was trimmed by 9 bases and J by 0 bases, leaving 11 bases between them. The CDR3 region has the DNA TGTGCCAGTTCTTATGCAGTGAACACTGAAGCTTTCTTT. Encoded protein: CASSYAVNTEAFF.

The CDR3 DNA follows: TGCGCCAGCAGCCATCGTCAGGGGCCACCCGGCACTGAAGCTTTCTTT. Translation: CASSHRQGPPGTEAFF. The rearrangement links TRBV4-3 to TRBJ1-1; D perhaps matches TRBD1 (6 bases). Trimming pared 3 bases from V and 4 bases from J, leaving 18 bases between. Germline V gives CDR1 LGHNA, CDR2 YSLEER. The CDR3 totals 16 residues.

This chain connects TRBV7-9 to TRBJ2-7; D might be TRBD1 (6 bases). This CDR3 has 17 residues. Germline V gives CDR1 SEHNR, CDR2 FQNEAQ (reference sequence). With 0 bases removed from V and 2 bases from J, the gap between germline ends came to 17 bases. CDR3 DNA: TGTGCCAGCAGCTTAGCGAGCCCTGACAGGTCCCCCTACGAGCAGTACTTC. The encoded protein is CASSLASPDRSPYEQYF.

This clone has only a few counts. The gene calls are TRBV29-1 and TRBJ1-2, with a possible D match to TRBD1 (6 bases). Germline V gives CDR1 SQVTM, CDR2 ANQGSEA. CDR3 length: 12 amino acids. Trimming took off 4 bases at V and 2 bases at J, with 8 bases between the two ends. DNA of the CDR3: TGCAGCGTTGGCGGACAGAACTATGGCTACACCTTC. It codes for CSVGGQNYGYTF.

This rearrangement joins TRBV5-1 to TRBJ2-5, with 8 nucleotides matching TRBD2. The CDR3 length is 16 residues. V was pared by 3 bases and J by 5 bases, with 12 bases of the junction left unmatched. The germline gives CDR1 SGHRS, CDR2 YFSETQ. CDR3 loop: CASSSGGTQPQETQYF. In DNA form, the CDR3 reads TGCGCCAGCAGCTCGGGAGGGACACAACCTCAGGAGACCCAGTACTTC. The full variable domain, rest sourced from reference TRBV5-1 and TRBJ2-5, is KAGVTQTPRYLIKTRGQQVTLSCSPISGHRSVSWYQQTPGQGLQFLFEYFSETQRNKGNFPGRFSGRQFSNSRSEMNVSTLELGDSALYLCASSSGGTQPQETQYFGPGTRLLVL.

The chain links TRBV13 to TRBJ2-7, with 11 bases that match TRBD2. The CDR3 is 15 residues long. V lost 3 bases, J lost 4 bases, and 5 bases stayed unmatched. Germline V lookup: CDR1 PRHDT, CDR2 FYEKMQ (reference sequence). CDR3 in DNA: TGTGCCAGCAGCTTTACTAGCGGGGGTGGTTACGAGCAGTACTTC. Its translation: CASSFTSGGGYEQYF.

The CDR3 spells CASSHTGGLNQPQHF. CDR3 in DNA: TGTGCCAGCAGCCATACAGGGGGGCTCAATCAGCCCCAGCATTTT. The V gene is TRBV9, the J gene TRBJ1-5; 8 nucleotides align to TRBD1. J gave up 3 bases and V 4 bases, and 6 bases lay outside the gene matches. Looked up from germline, CDR1 is SGDLS and CDR2 is YYNGEE. This CDR3 comprises 15 residues.

The chain employs TRBV5-1 and TRBJ2-3, with D possibly being TRBD1 (6 bases). V was pared by 0 bases and J by 6 bases, with 17 bases between. Germline CDR1 reads SGHRS; CDR2 reads YFSETQ. The CDR3 is 16 amino acids. DNA of the CDR3: TGCGCCAGCAGCTTGGCCAGTGCAGGGGCCCAGGATACGCAGTATTTT. Translation gives CASSLASAGAQDTQYF. Based on the CDR3 plus reference TRBV5-1 and TRBJ2-3, the full variable domain is KAGVTQTPRYLIKTRGQQVTLSCSPISGHRSVSWYQQTPGQGLQFLFEYFSETQRNKGNFPGRFSGRQFSNSRSEMNVSTLELGDSALYLCASSLASAGAQDTQYFGPGTRLTVL.

This clone was recorded once. The V gene is TRBV6-5, the J gene TRBJ2-5; a weak D match, TRBD2 (5 bases). The CDR3 is made up of 12 amino acids. Looked up from germline, CDR1 is MNHEY and CDR2 is SVGAGI. V dropped 5 bases and J dropped 7 bases, with 11 bases sitting between them. This chain's CDR3 is CASSPPAGTQYF. CDR3 DNA: TGTGCCAGCAGTCCGCCCGCGGGGACCCAGTACTTC.

This rearrangement joins TRBV28 to TRBJ2-1, with 7 nucleotides matching TRBD1. Germline V lookup: CDR1 MDHEN, CDR2 SYDVKM. V trimming: 8 bases; J trimming: 8 bases; junction bases outside the gene matches: 6. The CDR3 extends over 12 amino acids. CDR3 region: CASDRANDEQFF. CDR3 DNA: TGTGCCAGCGACAGGGCCAACGATGAGCAGTTCTTC.

This chain uses TRBV29-1 with TRBJ1-1; perhaps TRBD1 as D (6 bases). The CDR3 has 13 amino acids. Germline CDR1 is SQVTM and CDR2 is ANQGSEA. The V gene lost 8 bases and the J gene lost 5 bases, with 18 bases spanning the gap. This CDR3 reads CSSRGQGNTEAFF. The CDR3 nucleotides are TGCAGCTCTCGCGGGCAGGGGAATACTGAAGCTTTCTTT.

The rearrangement uses TRBV29-1 and TRBJ1-1; 9 bases agree with TRBD1. The CDR3 has 13 amino acids. J lost 1 base, V lost 4 bases, and 1 base had no gene match. Germline lookup yields CDR1 SQVTM and CDR2 ANQGSEA. The CDR3 here is CSVGQGENTEAFF. CDR3 nucleotides: TGCAGCGTTGGACAGGGGGAGAACACTGAAGCTTTCTTT.

The CDR3 region is CASSQDPLAGGGGTQYF. In nucleotides, the CDR3 is TGCGCCAGCAGCCAGGACCCACTAGCGGGGGGCGGCGGGACCCAGTACTTC. The chain has TRBV4-1 and TRBJ2-5, with 12 bases lining up with TRBD2. Trimming at V came to 3 bases and at J to 7 bases, leaving 12 bases not matched to a gene. There are 17 residues in the CDR3. Germline loops: CDR1 MGHRA, CDR2 YSYEKL.

This clone has only a few counts. V is TRBV7-2 and J is TRBJ2-7; D uncertain. The CDR3 length is 14 residues. The V gene lost 2 bases and the J gene lost 2 bases, with 10 bases spanning the gap. Germline V gene sequence: CDR1 SGHTA, CDR2 FQGNSA. In DNA, the CDR3 is TGTGCCAGCAGCTTACAACCTAGTACCTACGAGCAGTACTTC. Protein: CASSLQPSTYEQYF.

This clone has more than one count but fewer than ten. V gene TRBV30 combines with J gene TRBJ2-2; 7 positions match TRBD1. Looked up from germline, CDR1 is GTSNPN and CDR2 is SVGIG (reference sequence). This CDR3 contains 14 residues. The ends lost 2 bases at V and 1 base at J; junction bases unmatched: 1. DNA for the CDR3: TGTGCCTGGAGTAGGACAGGGAACACCGGGGAGCTGTTTTTT. Its protein is CAWSRTGNTGELFF.

The rearrangement uses TRBV18 and TRBJ2-1, with 7 bases fitting TRBD1. CDR3 length: 14 amino acids. The ends lost 3 bases at V and 8 bases at J; junction bases unmatched: 7. The V gene's germline CDR1 is KGHSH and CDR2 LQKENI. CDR3 bases: TGTGCCAGCTCACCCCGACAGGGACGGGATGAGCAGTTCTTC. The encoded protein is CASSPRQGRDEQFF.

This clone has just a few counts. The chain has TRBV6-6 and TRBJ2-1, with unresolved D. This CDR3 contains 11 residues. Trimming cost V 0 bases and J 10 bases, with 4 bases left between them. Germline V gene lookup returns CDR1 MNHNY and CDR2 SVGAGI (reference sequence). The CDR3 protein is CASSYSREQFF. CDR3 in DNA: TGTGCCAGCAGTTACTCGAGGGAGCAGTTCTTC.

This clone occurred a few times. The chain couples TRBV15 to TRBJ2-5; D is perhaps TRBD1 (6 bases). The J call may be in error: the DNA end matches TRBJ2-7 better. In germline, CDR1 is LNHNV, CDR2 YYDKDF (reference sequence). The CDR3 contains 15 residues. The CDR3 bases are TGTGCCACCAGCATTAGTAATACAGGGACGTACGAGCAGTACTTC. It codes for CATSISNTGTYEQYF.

The chain carries TRBV9 and TRBJ1-1; 8 nucleotides agree with TRBD1. The CDR3 runs to 16 residues. The V gene end was trimmed by 4 bases and the J gene end by 1 base; junction bases not matched to a gene: 9. Germline values: CDR1 SGDLS, CDR2 YYNGEE. In DNA form, the CDR3 reads TGTGCCAGCAGCCCCCCCCAGGGGGCTAAGAACACTGAAGCTTTCTTT. It specifies CASSPPQGAKNTEAFF.